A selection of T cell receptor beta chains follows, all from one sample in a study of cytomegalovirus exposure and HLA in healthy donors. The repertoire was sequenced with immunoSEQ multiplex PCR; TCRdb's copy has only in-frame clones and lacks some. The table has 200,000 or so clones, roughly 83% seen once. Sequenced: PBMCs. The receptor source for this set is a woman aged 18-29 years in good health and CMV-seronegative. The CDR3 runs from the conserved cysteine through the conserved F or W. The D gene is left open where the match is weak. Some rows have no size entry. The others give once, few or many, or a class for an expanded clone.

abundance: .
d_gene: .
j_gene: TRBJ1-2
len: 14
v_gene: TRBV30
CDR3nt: TGTGCCTGGAGTGAGTCCCGTGGTATCTATGGCTACACCTTC
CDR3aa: CAWSESRGIYGYTF

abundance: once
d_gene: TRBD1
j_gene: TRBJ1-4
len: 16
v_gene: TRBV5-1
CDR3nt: TGCGCCAGCAGCCCAAATCCGGGACAGGGTGAAGAAAAACTGTTTTTT
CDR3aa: CASSPNPGQGEEKLFF

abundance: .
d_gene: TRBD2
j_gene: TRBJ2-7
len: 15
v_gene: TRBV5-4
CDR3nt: TGTGCCAGCAGCTTAGGGAGGGGAGACTCTTACGAGCAGTACTTC
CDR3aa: CASSLGRGDSYEQYF

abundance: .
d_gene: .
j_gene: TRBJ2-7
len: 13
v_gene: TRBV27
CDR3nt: TGTGCCAGCTCTTCAGGTGGGGCTTGGGAGCAGTACTTC
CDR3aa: CASSSGGAWEQYF

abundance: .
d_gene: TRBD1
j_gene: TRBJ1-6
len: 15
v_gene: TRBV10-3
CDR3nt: TGTGCCATCAGTGAGTCCAACAGGGGCAGTTCACCCCTCCACTTT
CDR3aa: CAISESNRGSSPLHF

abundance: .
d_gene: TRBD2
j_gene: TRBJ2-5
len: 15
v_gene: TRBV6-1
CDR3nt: TGTGCCAGCAGTGAAATAGCGGGAGGGGTAGAGACCCAGTACTTC
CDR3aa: CASSEIAGGVETQYF

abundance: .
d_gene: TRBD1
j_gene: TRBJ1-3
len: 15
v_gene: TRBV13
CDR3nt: TGTGCCAGCAGCAAAGGACAGGGTTCAGGAAACACCATATATTTT
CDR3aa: CASSKGQGSGNTIYF

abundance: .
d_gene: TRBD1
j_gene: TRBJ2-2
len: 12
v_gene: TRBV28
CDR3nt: TGTGCCGGGGACAGCAACACCGGGGAGCTGTTTTTT
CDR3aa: CAGDSNTGELFF

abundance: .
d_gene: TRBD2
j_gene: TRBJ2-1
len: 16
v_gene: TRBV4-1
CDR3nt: TGCGCCAGCAGCCAAGACATAGCGGGGGGGCCGCGGGAGCAGTTCTTC
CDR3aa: CASSQDIAGGPREQFF

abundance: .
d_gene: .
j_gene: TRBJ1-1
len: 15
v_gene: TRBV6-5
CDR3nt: TGTGCCAGCAGTTACGACAGGACCAGGAACACTGAAGCTTTCTTT
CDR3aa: CASSYDRTRNTEAFF

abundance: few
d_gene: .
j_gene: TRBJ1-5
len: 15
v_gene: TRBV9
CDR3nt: TGTGCCAGCAGCGTAGGGGTAGGGCCCAATCAGCCCCAGCATTTT
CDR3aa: CASSVGVGPNQPQHF

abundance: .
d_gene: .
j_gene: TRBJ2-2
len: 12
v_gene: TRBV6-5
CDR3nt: TGTGCCAGCAGTTTGGACACCGGGGAGCTGTTTTTT
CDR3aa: CASSLDTGELFF

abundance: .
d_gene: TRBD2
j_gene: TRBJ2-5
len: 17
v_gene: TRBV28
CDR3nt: TGTGCCAGCAGCCGACCGGGACTAGCGGGAGGAGAGGAGACCCAGTACTTC
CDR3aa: CASSRPGLAGGEETQYF

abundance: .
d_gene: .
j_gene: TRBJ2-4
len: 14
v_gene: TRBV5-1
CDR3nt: TGCGCCAGCAGCTTGGAGGGGTCGAGGGACATTCAGTACTTC
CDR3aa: CASSLEGSRDIQYF

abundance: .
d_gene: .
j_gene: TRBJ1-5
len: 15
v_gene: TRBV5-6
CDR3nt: TGTGCCAGCAGCCCACTTCCCGGTATCAATCAGCCCCAGCATTTT
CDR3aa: CASSPLPGINQPQHF

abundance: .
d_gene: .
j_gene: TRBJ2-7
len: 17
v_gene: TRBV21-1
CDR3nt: TGTGCCAGCAGCAAAGCGGGACCTCAGGGGGACAAATACGAGCAGTACTTC
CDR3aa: CASSKAGPQGDKYEQYF

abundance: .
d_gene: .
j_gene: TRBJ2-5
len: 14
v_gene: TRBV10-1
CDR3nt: TGCGCCATCCCAAGGGACGGAGAAGAAGAGACCCAGTACTTC
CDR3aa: CAIPRDGEEETQYF

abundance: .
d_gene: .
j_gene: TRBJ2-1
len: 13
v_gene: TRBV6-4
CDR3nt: TGTGCCAGCAGTCTCGGACCCAACAATGAGCAGTTCTTC
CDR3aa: CASSLGPNNEQFF

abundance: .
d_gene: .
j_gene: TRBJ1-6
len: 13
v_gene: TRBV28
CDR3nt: TGTGCCAGCAGGGGGACTCCTAATTCACCCCTCCACTTT
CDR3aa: CASRGTPNSPLHF

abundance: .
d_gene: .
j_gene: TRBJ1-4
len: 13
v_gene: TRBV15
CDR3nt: TGTGCCACCAGTGGCCAGGGAGTGGAAAAACTGTTTTTT
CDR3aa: CATSGQGVEKLFF

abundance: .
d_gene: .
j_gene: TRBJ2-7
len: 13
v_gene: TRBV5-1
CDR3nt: TGCGCCAGCAGCTTGACGGGGAACTACGAGCAGTACTTC
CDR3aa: CASSLTGNYEQYF

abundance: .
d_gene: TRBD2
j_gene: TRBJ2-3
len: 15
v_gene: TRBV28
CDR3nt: TGTGCCAGCAGTTTGGCGGGAGGCGGAACAGATACGCAGTATTTT
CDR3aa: CASSLAGGGTDTQYF

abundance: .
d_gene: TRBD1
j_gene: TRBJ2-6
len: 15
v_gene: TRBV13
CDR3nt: TGTGCCAGCAGAAGACAGGGGGCTGGGGCCAACGTCCTGACTTTC
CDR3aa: CASRRQGAGANVLTF

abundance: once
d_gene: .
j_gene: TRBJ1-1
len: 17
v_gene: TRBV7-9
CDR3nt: TGTGCCAGCAGCTTAGAGGGTTGGATGATCCCGAACACTGAAGCTTTCTTT
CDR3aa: CASSLEGWMIPNTEAFF

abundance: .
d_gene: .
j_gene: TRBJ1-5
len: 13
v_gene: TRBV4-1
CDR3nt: TGCGCCAGCAGCCAAGCCATCAATCAGCCCCAGCATTTT
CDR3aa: CASSQAINQPQHF

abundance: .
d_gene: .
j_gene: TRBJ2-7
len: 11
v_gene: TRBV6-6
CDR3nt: TGTGCCAGCAGTTACTCGAGAGAGCAGTACTTC
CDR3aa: CASSYSREQYF

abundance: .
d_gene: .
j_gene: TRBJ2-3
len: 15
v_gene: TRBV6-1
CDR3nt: TGTGCCAGCAGTGAAAGTAAGTCGTGGTCGGATACGCAGTATTTT
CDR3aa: CASSESKSWSDTQYF

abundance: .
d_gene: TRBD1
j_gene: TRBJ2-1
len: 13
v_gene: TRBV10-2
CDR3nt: TGCGCCAGCAATCGGGACAGGGTAGATGAGCAGTTCTTC
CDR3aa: CASNRDRVDEQFF

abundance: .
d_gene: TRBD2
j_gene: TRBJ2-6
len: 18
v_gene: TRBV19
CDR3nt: TGTGCCAGTAGTATTAGGCTAGCGGGGCCCTCTGGGGCCAACGTCCTGACTTTC
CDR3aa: CASSIRLAGPSGANVLTF

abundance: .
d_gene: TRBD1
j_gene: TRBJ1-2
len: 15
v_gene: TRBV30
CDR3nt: TGTGCCTGGAGTAGAGGACAGGGAAACTTCGGAGGCTACACCTTC
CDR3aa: CAWSRGQGNFGGYTF

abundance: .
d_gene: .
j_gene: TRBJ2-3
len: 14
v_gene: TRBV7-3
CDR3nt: TGTGCCAGCAGCTTAGTTCCGGGCACAGATACGCAGTATTTT
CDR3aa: CASSLVPGTDTQYF

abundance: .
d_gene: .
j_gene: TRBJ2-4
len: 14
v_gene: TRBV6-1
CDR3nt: TGTGCCAGCAGTGTGACCGGGACCAAAAACATTCAGTACTTC
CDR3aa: CASSVTGTKNIQYF

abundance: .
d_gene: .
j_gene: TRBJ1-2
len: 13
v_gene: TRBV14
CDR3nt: TGTGCCAGCAGCCAAGACCTAAACTATGGCTACACCTTC
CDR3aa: CASSQDLNYGYTF

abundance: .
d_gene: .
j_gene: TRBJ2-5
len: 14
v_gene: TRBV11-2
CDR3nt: TGTGCCAGCAGCTTCGAGGTAGGGCGAGAGACCCAGTACTTC
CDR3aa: CASSFEVGRETQYF

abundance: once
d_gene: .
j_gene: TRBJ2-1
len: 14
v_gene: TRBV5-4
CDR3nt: TGTGCCAGCAGCTCGCCGGGACTTATCAATGAGCAGTTCTTC
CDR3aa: CASSSPGLINEQFF

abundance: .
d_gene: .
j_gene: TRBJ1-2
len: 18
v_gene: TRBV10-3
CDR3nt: TGTGCCATCAGTGACCCCCGGGGTGATGGCCTGATCGGGTATGGCTACACCTTC
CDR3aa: CAISDPRGDGLIGYGYTF

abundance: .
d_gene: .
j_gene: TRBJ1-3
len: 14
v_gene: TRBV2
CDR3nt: TGTGCCAGCAGTCAAAGGGGCGGTGGAAACACCATATATTTT
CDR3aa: CASSQRGGGNTIYF

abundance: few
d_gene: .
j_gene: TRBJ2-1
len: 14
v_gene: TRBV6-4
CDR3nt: TGTGCCAGCAGCCGGGGGGCCGGGGCGAATGAGCAGTTCTTC
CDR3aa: CASSRGAGANEQFF

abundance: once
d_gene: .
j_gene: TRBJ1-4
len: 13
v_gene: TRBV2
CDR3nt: TGTGCCAGCAGGAACGGAGTCCGAGAAAAACTGTTTTTT
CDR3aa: CASRNGVREKLFF

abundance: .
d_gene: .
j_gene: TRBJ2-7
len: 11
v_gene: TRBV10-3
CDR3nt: TGTGCCATCAGTGACGGCTACGAGCAGTACTTC
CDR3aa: CAISDGYEQYF

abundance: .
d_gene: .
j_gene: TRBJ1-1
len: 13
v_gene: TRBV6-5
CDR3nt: TGTGCCAGCGGGCGGGGCGGGGACACTGAAGCTTTCTTT
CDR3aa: CASGRGGDTEAFF

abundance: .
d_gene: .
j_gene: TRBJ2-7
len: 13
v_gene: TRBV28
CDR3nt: TGTGCCAGCAGTCCCGGCAGGGGATACGAGCAGTACTTC
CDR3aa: CASSPGRGYEQYF

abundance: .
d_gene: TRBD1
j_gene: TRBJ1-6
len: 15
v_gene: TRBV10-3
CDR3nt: TGTGCCATCAGTGAAGTACCGGGACAGAATTCACCCCTCCACTTT
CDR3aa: CAISEVPGQNSPLHF

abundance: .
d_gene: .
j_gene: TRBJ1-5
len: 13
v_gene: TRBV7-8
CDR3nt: TGTGCCAGCAGCTTGGGGCAGGGTCAGCCCCAGCATTTT
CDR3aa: CASSLGQGQPQHF

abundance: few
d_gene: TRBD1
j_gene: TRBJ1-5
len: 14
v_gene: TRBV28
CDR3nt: TGTGCCAGCAGCACGGGACAGGGGTCCCAGCCCCAGCATTTT
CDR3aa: CASSTGQGSQPQHF

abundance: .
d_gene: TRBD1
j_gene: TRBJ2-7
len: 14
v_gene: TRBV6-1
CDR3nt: TGTGCCAGCAGTCCCTGGACAGGGGGCTACGAGCAGTACTTC
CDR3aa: CASSPWTGGYEQYF

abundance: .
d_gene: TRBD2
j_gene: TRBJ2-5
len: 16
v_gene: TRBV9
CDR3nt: TGTGCCAGCAGCCCGCGGGGACTAGCGGGAGAGGTGACCCAGTACTTC
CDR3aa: CASSPRGLAGEVTQYF

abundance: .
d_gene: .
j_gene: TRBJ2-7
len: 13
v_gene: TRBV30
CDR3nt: TGTGCCTGGCAGGGAGTCAACTCATACGAGCAGTACTTC
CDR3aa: CAWQGVNSYEQYF

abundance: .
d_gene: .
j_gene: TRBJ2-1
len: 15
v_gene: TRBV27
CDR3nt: TGTGCCAGCAGTCCCGAGGGTAACCCCTACAATGAGCAGTTCTTC
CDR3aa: CASSPEGNPYNEQFF

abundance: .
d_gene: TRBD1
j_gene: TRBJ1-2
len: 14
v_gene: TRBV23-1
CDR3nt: TGCGCCAGCAATCAACAGTCAGGGGGCCGTGGCTACACCTTC
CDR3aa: CASNQQSGGRGYTF

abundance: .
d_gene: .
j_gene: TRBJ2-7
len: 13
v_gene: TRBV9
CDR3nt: TGTGCCAGCAGCGTAGCGGGGTCCGGCGAGCAGTACTTC
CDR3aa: CASSVAGSGEQYF

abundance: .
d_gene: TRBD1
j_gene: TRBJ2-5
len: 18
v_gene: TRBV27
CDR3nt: TGTGCCAGCAGTTTTAAGGGCAGGGGGCCACCGTACCAAGAGACCCAGTACTTC
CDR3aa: CASSFKGRGPPYQETQYF

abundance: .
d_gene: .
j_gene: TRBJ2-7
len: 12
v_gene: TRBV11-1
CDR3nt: TGTGCCAGCAGGAGCAGGGTTGGCGAGCAGTACTTC
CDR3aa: CASRSRVGEQYF

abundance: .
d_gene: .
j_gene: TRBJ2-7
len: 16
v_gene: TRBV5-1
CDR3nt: TGCGCCAGCAGCTTGTTGACGCAGGTCGGCGTTTCGGTGCAGTACTTC
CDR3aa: CASSLLTQVGVSVQYF